These T cell receptor beta chains were read from a single sample in a study of shared clonotypes between healthy human individuals. The table came from immunoSEQ multiplex PCR; TCRdb's copy has only in-frame clones and leaves some out. The sample has roughly 2.2 million clones, just over 90% seen once; the top ten hold 0.3% to 0.4%. Sequences were obtained from naive CD4+ T cells from PBMCs. These TCRs come from a man younger than 30 in good health. Some clones in this sample may be carry-over from other donors' samples. Both conserved end residues are part of each CDR3. The D gene is left open where the match is weak.

j_call	d_call	v_call	cdr3_aa
TRBJ2-7	.	TRBV28	CASKLAWDEQYF
TRBJ1-2	.	TRBV29-1	CSVEDLGRYYGYTF
TRBJ1-5	.	TRBV5-1	CASRMDLGEPQHF
TRBJ2-1	.	TRBV30	CAWSVTYFHNEQFF
TRBJ2-1	TRBD1	TRBV13	CASSARDRAYNEQFF
TRBJ2-5	.	TRBV28	CASSLLGTIETQYF
TRBJ1-2	.	TRBV7-9	CASSSTGPPISYGYTF
TRBJ1-2	TRBD1	TRBV28	CASSPGQGYGYTF
TRBJ2-3	.	TRBV28	CASSPPGHTQYF
TRBJ1-1	.	TRBV18	CASSPGLPTEAFF
TRBJ2-5	TRBD1	TRBV5-1	CASSLRPGQGSGQETQYF
TRBJ1-2	.	TRBV27	CASSPSEVGLLYGYTF
TRBJ1-4	.	TRBV7-9	CASSPGLVPTNEKLFF
TRBJ2-6	.	TRBV19	CASSIGAYSGANVLTF
TRBJ1-2	TRBD1	TRBV28	CASTTGTGGAYGYTF
TRBJ1-1	.	TRBV7-2	CASSFAGMNTEAFF
TRBJ2-5	TRBD1	TRBV7-6	CASSSRQGAEETQYF
TRBJ2-5	.	TRBV5-1	CASSTPGGEETQYF
TRBJ1-2	.	TRBV4-1	CASSRGGPTLNYGYTF
TRBJ1-1	TRBD1	TRBV6-5	CASSFRDRFNTEAFF
TRBJ2-7	.	TRBV4-2	CASSQGARIHEQYF
TRBJ1-2	.	TRBV30	CAWTLSSYGYTF
TRBJ2-4	.	TRBV5-4	CASSSDQLGAKNIQYF
TRBJ2-1	TRBD1	TRBV19	CASSKGAAYNEQFF
TRBJ2-1	TRBD2	TRBV10-1	CASSDSSGRYNEQFF
TRBJ1-2	TRBD1	TRBV19	CASSPPGTGAGYTF
TRBJ2-7	TRBD1	TRBV28	CASSPWGTGGDEQYF
TRBJ1-2	TRBD1	TRBV6-6	CASSRGQGDSYGYTF
TRBJ2-1	TRBD1	TRBV27	CASRRTGAYPKSEQFF
TRBJ1-2	.	TRBV28	CASSLRQNYGYTF
TRBJ2-5	.	TRBV7-8	CASSLEGRNVPQYF
TRBJ2-1	.	TRBV19	CASSKLLHEQFF
TRBJ2-5	TRBD2	TRBV5-4	CASSPPGLAGETQYF
TRBJ2-5	.	TRBV9	CASSAGQGGETQYF
TRBJ2-1	TRBD1	TRBV29-1	CSVMGQAYNEQFF